The rows below give T cell receptor beta chains drawn from one sample of a study of blood T cell repertoires in COVID-19. Produced via immunoSEQ multiplex PCR; TCRdb's table is partial and in-frame only. The sample has about 380,000 clones; 70% to 85% are singletons. Sequencing was carried out using peripheral blood. Receptor source: a human donor with acute or convalescent COVID-19. The donor label of this sample is uncertain. Each CDR3 is given with its conserved first and last residue. The D gene is left open where the match is weak. Expanded clones are given a class, and other clones once, few, many or no size at all.

cdr3_nt cdr3_aa j_call v_call d_call clone_size
TGTGCCAGCAGTCCCTCGAGGGTTAATGGCTACACCTTC CASSPSRVNGYTF TRBJ1-2 TRBV12-3/TRBV12-4 - -
TGTGCCACCAGCAGTCCCGGGACTAGTGGGGAGACCCAGTACTTC CATSSPGTSGETQYF TRBJ2-5 TRBV15 TRBD2 -
TGTGCCAGCAGTGATCCCCGGACAGGGCTCAACACCGGGGAGCTGTTTTTT CASSDPRTGLNTGELFF TRBJ2-2 TRBV25-1 TRBD1 -
TGTGCCAGCAGCTGGGACTGGGACTATGACTACGAGCAGTACTTC CASSWDWDYDYEQYF TRBJ2-7 TRBV5-5 TRBD2 -
TGTGCCAGCAGCTTGGACAGGGAGACTGAAGCTTTCTTT CASSLDRETEAFF TRBJ1-1 TRBV7-9 TRBD1 -
TGTGCCAGCAGTCTCGACTTTATGAACACTGAAGCTTTCTTT CASSLDFMNTEAFF TRBJ1-1 TRBV9 - -
TGTGCCAGCAGCTTAGGGACAGTTAACTATGGCTACACCTTC CASSLGTVNYGYTF TRBJ1-2 TRBV7-9 - few
TGTGCCTGGAGCCTGATCGGGAGGGACACCGGGGAGCTGTTTTTT CAWSLIGRDTGELFF TRBJ2-2 TRBV30 TRBD2 -
TGTGCCAGCAGTTTCTCCGTTAACACTGAAGCTTTCTTT CASSFSVNTEAFF TRBJ1-1 TRBV12-3/TRBV12-4 - -
TGTGCCAGCAGGGGACTCGTAGCTTCCGGGGAGCTGTTTTTT CASRGLVASGELFF TRBJ2-2 TRBV2 - -
TGTGCCAGCAGTCTTGGGACAGTGAACACTGAAGCTTTCTTT CASSLGTVNTEAFF TRBJ1-1 TRBV28 TRBD1 many
TGTGCCATCCAAGGAACGGGGACAGGGGTCTCCGAGCAGTACTTC CAIQGTGTGVSEQYF TRBJ2-7 TRBV10-3 TRBD1 -
TGTGCCAGCACACTGACAGGGGGCGCCGGTCAGCCCCAGCATTTT CASTLTGGAGQPQHF TRBJ1-5 TRBV5-5 TRBD1 -
TGTGCCAGCAGCCTCCGGACAGGGACTGGCTACACCTTC CASSLRTGTGYTF TRBJ1-2 TRBV5-5 TRBD1 -
TGTGCCAGCTTGGGCGGGACAGCCAGTGAAAAACTGTTTTTT CASLGGTASEKLFF TRBJ1-4 TRBV6-5 TRBD1 -
TGTGCCAGCAGCGTTACAGGGGGCTGGGGTGGCTACACCTTC CASSVTGGWGGYTF TRBJ1-2 TRBV5-8 TRBD1 -
TGTGCCAGCAGCTTGCCTCGGACAGGGGTTGGAAACACCATATATTTT CASSLPRTGVGNTIYF TRBJ1-3 TRBV5-6 TRBD1 once
TGTGCCAGCAGTGAGACTAGCGTGGGTAGCACAGATACGCAGTATTTT CASSETSVGSTDTQYF TRBJ2-3 TRBV6-1 TRBD2 -
TGTGCCAGCAGTAAGGGGGCCCGCACTGAAGCTTTCTTT CASSKGARTEAFF TRBJ1-1 TRBV2 TRBD1 -
TGTGCCAGCAGCTTTGGGCGTGGTCTAAACAATGAGCAGTTCTTC CASSFGRGLNNEQFF TRBJ2-1 TRBV7-8 - -